The present TCR beta chain was sequenced within a study of human T cells and chemical hapten exposure. Described time point: pre-sensitization, week 0. Treatment reported: therapeutic diphenylcyclopropenone sensitization with weekly scalp DPC. Many counts were recorded for this clonotype. One entry per CDR3 protein results from TCRdb running MiXCR on the RACE reads. The sample carries about 68,000 distinct CDR3 sequences, 9.5% to 12% recorded once. Trimming pared 4 bases from V and 5 bases from J, leaving 15 bases between. CDR1 MNHEY and CDR2 SMNVEV come from the germline V gene (reference sequence). There are 14 residues in the CDR3.

The gene calls are TRBV27 and TRBJ2-7; D remains unclear. Source: whole blood, taken in connection with sensitization to the hapten diphenylcyclopropenone (DPC). This sequence originates from a woman aged 45-60 years with alopecia areata. Some clones in this sample may be carry-over from other donors' samples. In DNA form, the CDR3 reads TGTGCCAGCAGTTACCAACAGAGTTCCCACGAGCAGTACTTC. It encodes CASSYQQSSHEQYF.